This TCR beta chain was retrieved from a study of T-cell memory formation after mild COVID-19. Study overall: TCR clusters mostly belonged to single donors. General study results and limits: Pre-infection memory held some responding clones, suggesting pre-existing cross-reactive T cells responded.

TCRdb re-called the 5' RACE reads with MiXCR, one entry per CDR3 protein. The data show 110,000 to 150,000 distinct CDR3 sequences, approximately 26% seen once. V was cut by 8 bases and J by 5 bases, with 15 bases left in between. The CDR3 contains 13 residues. Germline CDR1 SGHAT, CDR2 FQDESV (reference sequence). As for this clonotype: The antigen is not known.

The receptor's source is an adult woman who had mild COVID-19 (a few samples of this study predate the infection). Cell type and time point are not known. The V call is TRBV11-1, the J call TRBJ1-1; no firm D call. Sequenced material: PBMCs or a T cell subset sorted from them (not recorded which). The CDR3 sequence: CASSPSPGTEAFF. As DNA, the CDR3 is TGTGCCAGCTCCCCTAGTCCAGGAACTGAAGCTTTCTTT.